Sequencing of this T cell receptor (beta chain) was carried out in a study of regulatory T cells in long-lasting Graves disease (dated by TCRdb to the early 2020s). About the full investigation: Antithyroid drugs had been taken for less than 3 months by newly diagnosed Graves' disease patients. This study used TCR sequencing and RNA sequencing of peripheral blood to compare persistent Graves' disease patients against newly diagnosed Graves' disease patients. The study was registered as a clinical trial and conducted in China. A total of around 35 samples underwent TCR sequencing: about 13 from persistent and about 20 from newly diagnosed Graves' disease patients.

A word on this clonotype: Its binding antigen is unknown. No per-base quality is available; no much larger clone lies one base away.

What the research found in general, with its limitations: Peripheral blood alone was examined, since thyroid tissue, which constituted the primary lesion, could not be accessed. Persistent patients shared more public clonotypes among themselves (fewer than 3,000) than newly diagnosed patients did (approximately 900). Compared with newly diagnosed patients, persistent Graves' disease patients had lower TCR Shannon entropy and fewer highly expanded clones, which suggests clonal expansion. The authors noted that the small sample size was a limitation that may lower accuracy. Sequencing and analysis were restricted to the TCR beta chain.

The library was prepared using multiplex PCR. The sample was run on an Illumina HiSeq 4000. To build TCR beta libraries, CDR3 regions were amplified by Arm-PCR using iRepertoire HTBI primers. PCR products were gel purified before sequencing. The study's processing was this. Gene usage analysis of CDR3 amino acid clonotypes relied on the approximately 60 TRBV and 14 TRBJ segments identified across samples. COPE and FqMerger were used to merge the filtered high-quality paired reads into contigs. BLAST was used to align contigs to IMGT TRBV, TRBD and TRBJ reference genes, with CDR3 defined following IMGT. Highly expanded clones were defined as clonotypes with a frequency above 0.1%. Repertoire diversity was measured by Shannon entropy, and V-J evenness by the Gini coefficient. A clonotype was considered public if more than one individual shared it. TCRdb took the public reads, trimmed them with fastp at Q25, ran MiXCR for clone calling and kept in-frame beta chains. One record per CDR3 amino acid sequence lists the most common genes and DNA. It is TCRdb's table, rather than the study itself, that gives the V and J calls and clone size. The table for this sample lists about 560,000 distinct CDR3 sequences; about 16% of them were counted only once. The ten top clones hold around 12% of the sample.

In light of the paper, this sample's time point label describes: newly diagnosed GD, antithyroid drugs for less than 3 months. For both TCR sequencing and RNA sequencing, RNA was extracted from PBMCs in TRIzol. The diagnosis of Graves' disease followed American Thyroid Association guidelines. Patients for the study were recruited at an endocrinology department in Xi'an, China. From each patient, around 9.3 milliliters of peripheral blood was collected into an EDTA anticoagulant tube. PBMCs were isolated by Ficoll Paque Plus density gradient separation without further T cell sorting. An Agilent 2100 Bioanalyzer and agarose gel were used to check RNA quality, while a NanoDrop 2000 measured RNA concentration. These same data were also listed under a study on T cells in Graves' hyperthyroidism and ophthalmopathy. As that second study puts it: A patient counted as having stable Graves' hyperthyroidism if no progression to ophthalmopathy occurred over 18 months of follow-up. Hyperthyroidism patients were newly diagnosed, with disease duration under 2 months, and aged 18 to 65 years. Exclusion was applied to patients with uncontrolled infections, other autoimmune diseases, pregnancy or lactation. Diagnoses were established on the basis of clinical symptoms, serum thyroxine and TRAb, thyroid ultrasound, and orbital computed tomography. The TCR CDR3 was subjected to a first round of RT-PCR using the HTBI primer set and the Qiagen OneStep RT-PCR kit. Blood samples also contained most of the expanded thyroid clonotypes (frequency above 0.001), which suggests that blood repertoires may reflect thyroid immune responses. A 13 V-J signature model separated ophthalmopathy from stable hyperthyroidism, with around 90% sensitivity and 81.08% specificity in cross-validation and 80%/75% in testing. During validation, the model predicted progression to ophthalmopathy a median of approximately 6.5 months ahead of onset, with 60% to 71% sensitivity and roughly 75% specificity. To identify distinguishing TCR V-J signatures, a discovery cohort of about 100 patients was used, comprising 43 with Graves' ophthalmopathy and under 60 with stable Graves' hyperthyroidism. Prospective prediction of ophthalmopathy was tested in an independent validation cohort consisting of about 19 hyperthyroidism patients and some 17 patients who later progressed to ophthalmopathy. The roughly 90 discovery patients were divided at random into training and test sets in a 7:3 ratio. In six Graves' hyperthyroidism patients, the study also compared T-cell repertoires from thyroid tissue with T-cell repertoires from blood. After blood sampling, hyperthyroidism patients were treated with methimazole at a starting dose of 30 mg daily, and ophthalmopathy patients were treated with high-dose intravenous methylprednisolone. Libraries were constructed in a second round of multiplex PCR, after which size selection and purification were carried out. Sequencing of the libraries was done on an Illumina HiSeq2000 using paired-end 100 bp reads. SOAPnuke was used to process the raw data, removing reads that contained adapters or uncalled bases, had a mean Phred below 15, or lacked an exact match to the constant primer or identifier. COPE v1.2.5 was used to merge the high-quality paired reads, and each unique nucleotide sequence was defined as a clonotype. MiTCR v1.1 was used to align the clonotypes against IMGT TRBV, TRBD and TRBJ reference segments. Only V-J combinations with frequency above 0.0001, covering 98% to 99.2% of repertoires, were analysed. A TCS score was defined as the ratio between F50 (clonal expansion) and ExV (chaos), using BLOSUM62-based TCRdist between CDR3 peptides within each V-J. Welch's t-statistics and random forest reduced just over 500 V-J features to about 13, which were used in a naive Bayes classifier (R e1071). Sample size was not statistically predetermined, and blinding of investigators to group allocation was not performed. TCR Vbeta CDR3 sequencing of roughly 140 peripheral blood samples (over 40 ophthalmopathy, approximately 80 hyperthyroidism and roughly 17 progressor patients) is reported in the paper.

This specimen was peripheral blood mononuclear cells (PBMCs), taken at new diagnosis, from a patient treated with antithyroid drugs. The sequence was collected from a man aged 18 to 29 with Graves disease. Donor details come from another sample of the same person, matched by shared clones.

This receptor carries the CDR3 CASSLESAARTQYF. The nucleotides read TGTGCCAGCAGTTTAGAGAGCGCCGCAAGGACCCAGTACTTC. This sequence uses TRBV12-3 or TRBV12-4 and TRBJ2-5; no D gene can be assigned with confidence. V gives up 1 base and J gives up 7 bases, and the segment between their germline ends measures 13 bases. The CDR3 holds 14 amino acids from the cysteine to the phenylalanine. Only the CDR3 portion is preserved as DNA: 42 bases, with reading frame beginning at the first base.